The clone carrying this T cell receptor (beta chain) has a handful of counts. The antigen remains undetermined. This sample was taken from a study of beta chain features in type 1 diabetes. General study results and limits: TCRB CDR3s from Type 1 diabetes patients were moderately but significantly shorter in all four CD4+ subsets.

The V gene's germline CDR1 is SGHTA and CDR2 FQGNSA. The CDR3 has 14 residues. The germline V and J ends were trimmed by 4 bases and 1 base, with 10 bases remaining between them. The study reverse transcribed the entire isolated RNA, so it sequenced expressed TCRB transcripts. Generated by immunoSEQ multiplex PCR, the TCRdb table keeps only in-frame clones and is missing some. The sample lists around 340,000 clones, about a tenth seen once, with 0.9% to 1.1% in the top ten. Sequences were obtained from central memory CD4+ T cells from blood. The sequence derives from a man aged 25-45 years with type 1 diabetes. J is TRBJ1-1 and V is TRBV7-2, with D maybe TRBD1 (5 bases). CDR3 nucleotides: TGTGCCAGCAGCTCGGGACTGTGGAACACTGAAGCTTTCTTT. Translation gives CASSSGLWNTEAFF.